This T cell receptor (beta chain) was profiled in a study of T cells in Graves' hyperthyroidism and ophthalmopathy. This clonotype appeared once. The source material, RNA transcripts, was used to amplify TCR beta CDR3 regions. In the first-round RT-PCR of the TCR CDR3, the HTBI primer set was used. One entry per CDR3 protein, called by TCRdb with MiXCR from the multiplex PCR reads. Here the sample spans roughly 500,000 distinct CDR3 sequences, around 43% being singletons. This CDR3 has 15 amino acids. V was clipped by 6 bases and J by 5 bases, with 16 bases between them. Per germline, CDR1 LNHDA and CDR2 SQIVND (reference sequence).

The material sequenced was peripheral blood or thyroid tissue (not recorded which). This chain uses TRBV19 with TRBJ1-4; no firm D call. This clonotype originated in an adult woman with Graves' disease, either hyperthyroidism or ophthalmopathy (not recorded which). CDR3 in amino acids: CASSQVQEWNEKLFF. CDR3 coding DNA: TGTGCCAGTAGCCAAGTCCAGGAGTGGAATGAAAAACTGTTTTTT.